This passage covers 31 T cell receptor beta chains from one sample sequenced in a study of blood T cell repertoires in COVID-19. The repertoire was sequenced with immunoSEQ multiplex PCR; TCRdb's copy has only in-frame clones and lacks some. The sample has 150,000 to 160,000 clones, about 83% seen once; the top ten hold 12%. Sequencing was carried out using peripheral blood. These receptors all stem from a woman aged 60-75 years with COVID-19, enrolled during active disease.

Here the CDR3 DNA reads TGTGCCAGCAGGGGACAGGGCGATGATGGCTACACCTTC. It encodes CASRGQGDDGYTF. The chain combines TRBV11-2 with TRBJ1-2; 9 bases agree with TRBD1. The CDR3 totals 13 residues. CDR1 SGHAT and CDR2 FQNNGV come from the germline V gene. Trimming removed 6 bases from V and 6 bases from J; junction bases left unmatched: 5.

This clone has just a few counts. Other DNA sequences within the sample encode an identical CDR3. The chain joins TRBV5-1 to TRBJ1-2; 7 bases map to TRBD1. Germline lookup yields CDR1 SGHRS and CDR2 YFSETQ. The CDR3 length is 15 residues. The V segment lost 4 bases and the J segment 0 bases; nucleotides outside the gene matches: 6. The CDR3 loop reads CASSAGDSTNYGYTF. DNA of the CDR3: TGCGCCAGCAGCGCAGGGGACAGCACTAACTATGGCTACACCTTC.

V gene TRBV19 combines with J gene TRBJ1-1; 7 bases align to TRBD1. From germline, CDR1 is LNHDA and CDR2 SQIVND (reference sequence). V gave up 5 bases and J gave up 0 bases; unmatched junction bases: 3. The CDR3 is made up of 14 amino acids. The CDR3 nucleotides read TGTGCCAGTAGTTCAGACAGGGTGAACACTGAAGCTTTCTTT. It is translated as CASSSDRVNTEAFF.

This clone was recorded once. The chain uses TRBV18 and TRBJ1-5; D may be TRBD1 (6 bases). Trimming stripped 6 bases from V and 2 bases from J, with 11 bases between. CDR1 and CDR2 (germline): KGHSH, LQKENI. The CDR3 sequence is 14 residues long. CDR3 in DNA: TGTGCCAGCTCCACGGACAGCGGCAATCAGCCCCAGCATTTT. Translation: CASSTDSGNQPQHF. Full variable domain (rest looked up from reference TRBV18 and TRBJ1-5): NAGVMQNPRHLVRRRGQEARLRCSPMKGHSHVYWYRQLPEEGLKFMVYLQKENIIDESGMPKERFSAEFPKEGPSILRIQQVVRGDSAAYFCASSTDSGNQPQHFGDGTRLSIL.

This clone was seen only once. The CDR3 DNA sequence: TGCGCCAGCAGCTTGGTCCCCGACAGCTCCTACGAGCAGTACGTC. Protein: CASSLVPDSSYEQYV. This chain links TRBV5-1 with TRBJ2-7; maybe TRBD1 (5 bases). The CDR3 is 15 amino acids. CDR1 and CDR2 (germline): SGHRS, YFSETQ. The V end lost 0 bases, the J end lost 0 bases, and 10 bases lay between the germline ends.

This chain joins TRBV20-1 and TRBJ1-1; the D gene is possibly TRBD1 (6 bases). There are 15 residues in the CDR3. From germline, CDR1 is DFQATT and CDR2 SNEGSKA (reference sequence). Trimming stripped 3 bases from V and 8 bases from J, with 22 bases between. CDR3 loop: CSASRDIQWAPEAFF. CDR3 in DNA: TGCAGTGCTAGTCGGGACATCCAATGGGCCCCAGAAGCTTTCTTT.

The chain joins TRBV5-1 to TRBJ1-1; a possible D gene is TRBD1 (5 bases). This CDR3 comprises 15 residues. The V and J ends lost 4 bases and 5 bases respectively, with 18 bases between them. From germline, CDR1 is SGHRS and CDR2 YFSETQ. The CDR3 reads CASSVQTGVETEAFF. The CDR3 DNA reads TGCGCCAGCAGCGTTCAAACAGGTGTAGAGACTGAAGCTTTCTTT.

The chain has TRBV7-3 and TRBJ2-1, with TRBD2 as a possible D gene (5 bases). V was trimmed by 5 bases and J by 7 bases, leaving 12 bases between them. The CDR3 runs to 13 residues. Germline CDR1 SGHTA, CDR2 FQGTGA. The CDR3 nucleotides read TGTGCCAGCAGCCGTTCGGAGGTTAATGAGCAGTTCTTC. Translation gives CASSRSEVNEQFF. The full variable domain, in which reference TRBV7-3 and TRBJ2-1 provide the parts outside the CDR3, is GAGVSQTPSNKVTEKGKYVELRCDPISGHTALYWYRQSLGQGPEFLIYFQGTGAADDSGLPNDRFFAVRPEGSVSTLKIQRTERGDSAVYLCASSRSEVNEQFFGPGTRLTVL.

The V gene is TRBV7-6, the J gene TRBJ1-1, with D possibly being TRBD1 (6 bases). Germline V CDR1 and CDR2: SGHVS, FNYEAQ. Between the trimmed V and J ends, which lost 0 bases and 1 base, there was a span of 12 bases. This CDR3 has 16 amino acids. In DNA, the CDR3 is TGTGCCAGCAGCTTAGCGGGAGACAGGCCGAACACTGAAGCTTTCTTT. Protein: CASSLAGDRPNTEAFF.

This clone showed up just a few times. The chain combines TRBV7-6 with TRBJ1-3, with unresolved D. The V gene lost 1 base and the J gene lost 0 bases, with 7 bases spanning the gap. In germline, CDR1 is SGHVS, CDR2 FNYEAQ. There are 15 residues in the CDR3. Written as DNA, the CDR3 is TGTGCCAGCAGCTTAGATTGGAGCTCTGGAAACACCATATATTTT. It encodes CASSLDWSSGNTIYF.

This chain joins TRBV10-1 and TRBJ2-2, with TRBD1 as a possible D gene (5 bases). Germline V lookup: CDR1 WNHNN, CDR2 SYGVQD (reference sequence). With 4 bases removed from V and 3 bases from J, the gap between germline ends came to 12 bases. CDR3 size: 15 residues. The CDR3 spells CASSGGRVDTGELFF. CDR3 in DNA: TGCGCCAGCAGTGGAGGCAGGGTCGACACCGGGGAGCTGTTTTTT.

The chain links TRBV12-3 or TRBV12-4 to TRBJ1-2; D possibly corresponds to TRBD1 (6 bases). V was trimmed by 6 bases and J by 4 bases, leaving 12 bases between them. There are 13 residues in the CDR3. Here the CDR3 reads CASRADRSYGYTF. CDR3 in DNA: TGTGCCAGCAGGGCAGACAGGTCCTATGGCTACACCTTC.

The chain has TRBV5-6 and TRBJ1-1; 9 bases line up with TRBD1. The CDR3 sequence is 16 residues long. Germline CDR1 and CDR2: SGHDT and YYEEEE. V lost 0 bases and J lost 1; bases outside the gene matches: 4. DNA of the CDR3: TGTGCCAGCAGCTTGGCCCCGACAGGGGGGAACACTGAAGCTTTCTTT. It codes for CASSLAPTGGNTEAFF.

The CDR3 loop reads CASSLRALTSIHEQYV. The CDR3 bases are TGTGCCAGCAGCCTAAGGGCCCTTACTAGCATCCACGAGCAGTACGTC. The V gene is TRBV14, the J gene TRBJ2-7; D is perhaps TRBD2 (6 bases). The CDR3 consists of 16 residues. Germline V gives CDR1 SGHDN, CDR2 FVKESK. The germline V and J ends were trimmed by 4 bases and 5 bases, with 21 bases remaining between them.

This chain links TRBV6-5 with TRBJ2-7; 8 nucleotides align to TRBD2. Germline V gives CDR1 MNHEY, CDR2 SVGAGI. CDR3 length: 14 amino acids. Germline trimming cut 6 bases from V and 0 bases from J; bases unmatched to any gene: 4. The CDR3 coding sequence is TGTGCCAGCAGCCTAGCGGGTAACTCCTACGAGCAGTACTTC. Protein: CASSLAGNSYEQYF.

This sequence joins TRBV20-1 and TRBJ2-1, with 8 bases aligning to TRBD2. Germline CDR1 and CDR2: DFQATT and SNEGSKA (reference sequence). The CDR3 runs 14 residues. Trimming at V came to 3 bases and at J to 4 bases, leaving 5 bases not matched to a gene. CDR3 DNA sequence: TGCAGTGCTAGTGCGGCTAGCGGGTACAATGAGCAGTTCTTC. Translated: CSASAASGYNEQFF.

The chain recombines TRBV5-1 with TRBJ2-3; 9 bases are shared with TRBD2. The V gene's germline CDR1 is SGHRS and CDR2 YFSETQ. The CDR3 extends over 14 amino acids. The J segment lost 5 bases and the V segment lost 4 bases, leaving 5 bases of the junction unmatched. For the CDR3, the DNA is TGCGCCAGCAGCCCGGGCGGGGGGGAAGATACGCAGTATTTT. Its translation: CASSPGGGEDTQYF.

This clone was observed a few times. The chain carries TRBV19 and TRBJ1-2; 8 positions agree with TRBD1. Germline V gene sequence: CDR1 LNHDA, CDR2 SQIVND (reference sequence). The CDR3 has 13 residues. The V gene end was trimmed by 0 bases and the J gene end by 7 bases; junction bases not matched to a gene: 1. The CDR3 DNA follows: TGTGCCAGTAGTATAGACAGGGGGCTTGGCTACACCTTC. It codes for CASSIDRGLGYTF. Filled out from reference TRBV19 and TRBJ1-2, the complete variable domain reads DGGITQSPKYLFRKEGQNVTLSCEQNLNHDAMYWYRQDPGQGLRLIYYSQIVNDFQKGDIAEGYSVSREKKESFPLTVTSAQKNPTAFYLCASSIDRGLGYTFGSGTRLTVV.

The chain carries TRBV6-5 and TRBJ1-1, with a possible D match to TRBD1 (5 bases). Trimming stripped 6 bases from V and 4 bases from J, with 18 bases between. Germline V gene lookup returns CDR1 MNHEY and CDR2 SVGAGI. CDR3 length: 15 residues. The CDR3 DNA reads TGTGCCAGCAGACGGCAGGGAGGTGTAGCCACTGAAGCTTTCTTT. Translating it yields CASRRQGGVATEAFF.

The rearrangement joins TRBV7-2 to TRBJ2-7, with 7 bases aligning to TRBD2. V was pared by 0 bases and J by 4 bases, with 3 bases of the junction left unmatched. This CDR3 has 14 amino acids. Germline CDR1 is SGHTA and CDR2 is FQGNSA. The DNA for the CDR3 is TGTGCCAGCAGCTTAGCAGGCGGGAGATACGAGCAGTACTTC. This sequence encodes CASSLAGGRYEQYF.

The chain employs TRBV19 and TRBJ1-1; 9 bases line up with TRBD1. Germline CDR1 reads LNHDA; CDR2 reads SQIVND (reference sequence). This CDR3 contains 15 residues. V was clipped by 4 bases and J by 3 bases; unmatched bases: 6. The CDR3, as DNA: TGTGCCAGTAGTACCCCCGGGACAGGGTACACTGAAGCTTTCTTT. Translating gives CASSTPGTGYTEAFF. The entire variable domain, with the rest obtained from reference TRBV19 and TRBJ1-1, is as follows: DGGITQSPKYLFRKEGQNVTLSCEQNLNHDAMYWYRQDPGQGLRLIYYSQIVNDFQKGDIAEGYSVSREKKESFPLTVTSAQKNPTAFYLCASSTPGTGYTEAFFGQGTRLTVV.

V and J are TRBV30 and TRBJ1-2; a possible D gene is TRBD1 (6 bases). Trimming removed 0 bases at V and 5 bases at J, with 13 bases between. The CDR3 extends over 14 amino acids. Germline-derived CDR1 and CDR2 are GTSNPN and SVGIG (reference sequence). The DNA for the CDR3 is TGTGCCTGGAGTGTACTCAGGGGCCCTTATGGCTACACCTTC. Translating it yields CAWSVLRGPYGYTF.

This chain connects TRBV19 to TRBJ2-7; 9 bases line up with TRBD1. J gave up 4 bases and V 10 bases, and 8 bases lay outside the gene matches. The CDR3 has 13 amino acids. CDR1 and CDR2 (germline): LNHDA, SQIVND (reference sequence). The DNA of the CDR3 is TGTGCCACGAGCCCGGGACAGGGATACGAGCAGTACGTC. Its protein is CATSPGQGYEQYV.

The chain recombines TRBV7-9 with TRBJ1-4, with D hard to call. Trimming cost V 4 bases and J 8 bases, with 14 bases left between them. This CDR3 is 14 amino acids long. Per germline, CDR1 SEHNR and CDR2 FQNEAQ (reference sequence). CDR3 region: CASSSLFGEEKLFF. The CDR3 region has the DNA TGTGCCAGCAGCTCGCTTTTTGGGGAGGAAAAACTGTTTTTT.

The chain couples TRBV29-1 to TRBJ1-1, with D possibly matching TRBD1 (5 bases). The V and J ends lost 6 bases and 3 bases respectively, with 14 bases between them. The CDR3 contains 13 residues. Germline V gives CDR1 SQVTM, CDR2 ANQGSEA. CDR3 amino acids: CSVGGGEDTEAFF. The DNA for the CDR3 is TGCAGCGTGGGGGGAGGGGAGGACACTGAAGCTTTCTTT.

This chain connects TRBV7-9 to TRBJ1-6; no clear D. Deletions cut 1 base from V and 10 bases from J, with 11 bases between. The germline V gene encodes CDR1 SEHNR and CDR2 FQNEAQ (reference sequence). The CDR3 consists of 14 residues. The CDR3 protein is CASSLVGSGSPLHF. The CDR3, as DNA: TGTGCCAGCAGCTTAGTAGGGTCGGGGTCACCCCTCCACTTT.

This CDR3 reads CASGLKTAYEQYV. In DNA, the CDR3 is TGTGCTAGTGGTTTGAAAACAGCCTACGAGCAGTACGTC. The chain is built from TRBV12-5 and TRBJ2-7, with D hard to call. Germline lookup yields CDR1 LGHNT and CDR2 FRNRAP. Trimming left V 2 bases short and J 2 bases short, with 7 bases between. The CDR3 has 13 amino acids.

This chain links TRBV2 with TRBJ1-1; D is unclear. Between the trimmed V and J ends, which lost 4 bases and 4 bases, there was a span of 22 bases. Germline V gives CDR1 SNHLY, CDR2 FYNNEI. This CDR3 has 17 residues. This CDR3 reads CASSVGEQISPGTEAFF. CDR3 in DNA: TGTGCCAGCAGTGTGGGAGAGCAGATCTCACCCGGCACTGAAGCTTTCTTT.

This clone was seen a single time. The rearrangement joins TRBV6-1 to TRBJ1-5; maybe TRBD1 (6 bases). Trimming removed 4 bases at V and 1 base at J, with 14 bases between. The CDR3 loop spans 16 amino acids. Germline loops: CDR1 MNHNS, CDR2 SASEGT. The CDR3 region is CASSAYHRASNQPQHF. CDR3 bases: TGTGCCAGCAGTGCATACCACAGGGCAAGCAATCAGCCCCAGCATTTT.

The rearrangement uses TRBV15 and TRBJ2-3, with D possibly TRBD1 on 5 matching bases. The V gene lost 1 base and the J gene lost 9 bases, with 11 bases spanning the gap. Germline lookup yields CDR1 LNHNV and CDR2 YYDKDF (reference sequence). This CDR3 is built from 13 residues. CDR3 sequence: CATSRGARVTQYF. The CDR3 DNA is TGTGCCACCAGCAGAGGGGCCAGGGTGACGCAGTATTTT. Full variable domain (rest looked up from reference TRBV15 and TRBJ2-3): DAMVIQNPRYQVTQFGKPVTLSCSQTLNHNVMYWYQQKSSQAPKLLFHYYDKDFNNEADTPDNFQSRRPNTSFCFLDIRSPGLGDTAMYLCATSRGARVTQYFGPGTRLTVL.

CDR3 coding DNA: TGTGCCAGCAGCTCGTTCTCACAGGGGCGGAGGACTGAAAAACTGTTTTTT. Its translation is CASSSFSQGRRTEKLFF. The chain carries TRBV7-9 and TRBJ1-4, with 7 bases that match TRBD1. V shed 4 bases, J shed 7 bases, and the junction held 15 bases outside the gene matches. The CDR3 loop spans 17 amino acids. Germline CDR1 reads SEHNR; CDR2 reads FQNEAQ (reference sequence).